Following are 15 T cell receptor beta chains from one sample sequenced in a study of T cells expressing NK-cell markers. TCRdb reprocessed the 5' RACE reads; each CDR3 protein has one entry and no DNA is given. This sample lists about 390,000 distinct CDR3 sequences; its ten largest clones have approximately 11%. The sequenced material came from blood T cells: a sorted CD56 or NKG2C T cell subset, CD4+ or CD8+ T cells, or bulk PBMC T cells (not recorded which). The receptors come from a woman between 45 and 65 years old in good health.

This chain uses TRBV24-1 with TRBJ1-2. The CDR3 consists of 12 residues. Germline CDR1 is KGHDR and CDR2 is SFDVKD. The CDR3 region is CATSDNYYGYTF.

The rearrangement links TRBV9 to TRBJ2-6; lacking DNA, the TRBD1 call made by TCRdb goes unchecked. This CDR3 has 15 residues. Germline V gene lookup returns CDR1 SGDLS and CDR2 YYNGEE. CDR3 residues: CASSPLGSGANVLTF.

The chain couples TRBV6-5 to TRBJ2-2. The CDR3 length is 15 residues. CDR1 and CDR2 (germline): MNHEY, SVGAGI. CDR3 protein: CASRTSLAHTGELFF.

CDR3 sequence reads: CSARVESRPYEQYF. V usage is TRBV20-1 and J usage is TRBJ2-7. The CDR3 length is 14 residues. CDR1 and CDR2 (germline): DFQATT, SNEGSKA (reference sequence).

The chain's CDR3 is CASSSLTRGTDTQYF. The rearrangement joins TRBV7-8 to TRBJ2-3; TCRdb's D gene call, TRBD2, goes unchecked for lack of DNA. The CDR3 loop spans 15 amino acids. Germline V gene lookup returns CDR1 SGHVS and CDR2 FQNEAQ.

The rearrangement links TRBV6-6 to TRBJ2-3; TCRdb returns TRBD2, unconfirmable since there is no DNA. This CDR3 spans 15 amino acids. Germline loops: CDR1 MNHNY, CDR2 SVGAGI (reference sequence). The CDR3 spells CASSYGVEGRDTQYF.

The J gene is TRBJ2-3, the V gene TRBV29-1. Germline V gene lookup returns CDR1 SQVTM and CDR2 ANQGSEA. The CDR3 runs 14 residues. The CDR3 reads CSAVVGTSTDTQYF.

The chain links TRBV29-1 to TRBJ2-1; TCRdb picks TRBD1, but there is no DNA to check that call. Germline CDR1 SQVTM, CDR2 ANQGSEA. CDR3 length: 14 amino acids. CDR3 protein: CSAVGGGFDNEQFF.

The V and J genes are TRBV12-3 or TRBV12-4 and TRBJ2-5. The CDR3 contains 11 residues. The CDR3: CASSPRETQYF.

The chain carries TRBV3-1 and TRBJ2-3. Germline values: CDR1 LGHDT, CDR2 YNNKEL (reference sequence). The CDR3 sequence is 15 residues long. The CDR3 sequence is CASSQGVLPSDTQYF.

The chain joins TRBV15 to TRBJ2-3; with no DNA, the TCRdb D assignment of TRBD1 cannot be verified. The germline V gene encodes CDR1 LNHNV and CDR2 YYDKDF (reference sequence). The CDR3 length is 17 residues. CDR3 loop: CATSRSSTGASPDTQYF.

The chain combines TRBV27 with TRBJ2-1. Germline CDR1 MNHEY, CDR2 SMNVEV (reference sequence). The CDR3 runs 12 residues. The chain's CDR3 is CASTSSYNEQFF.

V gene TRBV6-2 or TRBV6-3 combines with J gene TRBJ2-1. CDR3 length equals 11 residues. Per germline, CDR1 MNHEY and CDR2 SVGEGT. Here the CDR3 reads CASSNRIEQFF.

The rearrangement links TRBV19 to TRBJ2-6; TCRdb calls TRBD1, which cannot be checked without DNA. The CDR3 spans 16 residues. CDR1 and CDR2 (germline): LNHDA, SQIVND (reference sequence). This CDR3 is CASQFLQGNGANVLTF. Supplemented by reference TRBV19 and TRBJ2-6, the full variable domain reads DGGITQSPKYLFRKEGQNVTLSCEQNLNHDAMYWYRQDPGQGLRLIYYSQIVNDFQKGDIAEGYSVSREKKESFPLTVTSAQKNPTAFYLCASQFLQGNGANVLTFGAGSRLTVL.

Here the CDR3 reads CSAMQTPSYGYTF. V is TRBV20-1 and J is TRBJ1-2. Per the germline V gene, CDR1 is DFQATT and CDR2 is SNEGSKA (reference sequence). There are 13 residues in the CDR3.